Shown below are 9 T cell receptor beta chains from a single sample sequenced in a study of shared clonotypes between healthy human individuals. Profiling relied on immunoSEQ multiplex PCR, and the TCRdb table lists in-frame clones only, not all of them. The sample holds 1,500,000 or so clones, roughly 98.5% seen once. Sequenced input: naive CD4+ T cells sorted from blood. The subset: CD45RA+ positively selected. The receptor source for this set is a man aged 30 to 45 in good health.

The chain couples TRBV5-6 to TRBJ2-3, with TRBD1 matching over 12 bases. CDR3 length equals 16 residues. The germline V gene encodes CDR1 SGHDT and CDR2 YYEEEE. The ends lost 4 bases at V and 7 bases at J; junction bases unmatched: 10. CDR3 sequence reads: CASSRGGTGGAYTQYF. CDR3 sequence (DNA): TGTGCCAGCAGCCGAGGAGGGACAGGGGGCGCGTATACGCAGTATTTT.

The J gene is TRBJ2-7, the V gene TRBV10-3, with 8 bases that match TRBD1. Per the germline V gene, CDR1 is ENHRY and CDR2 is SYGVKD. V lost 0 bases, J lost 2 bases, and 9 bases stayed unmatched. This CDR3 region has 17 residues. The CDR3 nucleotides are TGTGCCATCAGTGAGTCGGGGGGCAGGGGGCGCCCCTACGAGCAGTACTTC. Its translation is CAISESGGRGRPYEQYF.

The chain has TRBV5-1 and TRBJ2-3; 10 nucleotides agree with TRBD1. This CDR3 has 16 amino acids. Unmatched junction bases numbered 10, after V lost 4 bases and J lost 5 bases. The germline CDR1 and CDR2 sequences are SGHRS and YFSETQ. CDR3 DNA: TGCGCCAGCAGCCTGACCGGGACAGGGGCGGGAGATACGCAGTATTTT. It specifies CASSLTGTGAGDTQYF.

This chain links TRBV4-3 with TRBJ2-7; 8 bases line up with TRBD1. This CDR3 has 16 amino acids. Germline V gene lookup returns CDR1 LGHNA and CDR2 YSLEER. The V segment lost 0 bases and the J segment 3 bases; nucleotides outside the gene matches: 7. CDR3 nucleotide sequence: TGCGCCAGCAGCCAAGAGGCCAGGGGGCGCTTCTACGAGCAGTACTTC. This encodes CASSQEARGRFYEQYF.

V usage is TRBV27 and J usage is TRBJ2-7; 14 bases agree with TRBD2. V lost 6 bases and J lost 3; bases outside the gene matches: 4. CDR1 is MNHEY, CDR2 SMNVEV, per germline (reference sequence). The CDR3 is 15 residues long. CDR3 loop: CASSGTSGRIYEQYF. The CDR3 nucleotides are TGTGCCAGCAGCGGGACTAGCGGGAGAATCTACGAGCAGTACTTC.

The J gene is TRBJ2-5, the V gene TRBV10-2; D ambiguous. This CDR3 spans 15 amino acids. Trimming shortened V by 1 base and J by 3 bases, and 12 bases separated the two germline ends. CDR1 is WSHSY, CDR2 SAAADI, per germline. CDR3 residues: CASSEYGGNEETQYF. CDR3 DNA: TGCGCCAGCAGTGAGTATGGTGGGAACGAAGAGACCCAGTACTTC.

The genes are TRBV5-6 and TRBJ1-2, with a tentative D call TRBD1 (6 bases). This CDR3 spans 13 amino acids. Germline V lookup: CDR1 SGHDT, CDR2 YYEEEE. Trimming cost V 10 bases and J 4 bases, with 17 bases left between them. CDR3 sequence reads: CAGRRQGSYGYTF. For the CDR3, the DNA is TGTGCCGGACGAAGGCAGGGGAGCTATGGCTACACCTTC.

This chain connects TRBV29-1 to TRBJ2-7; 8 bases line up with TRBD2. Per the germline V gene, CDR1 is SQVTM and CDR2 is ANQGSEA. CDR3 length: 12 residues. The trim removed 4 bases at V and 5 bases at J, leaving 4 bases unmatched. Written as DNA, the CDR3 is TGCAGCGTTGTTGCGGGGGGCGACGAGCAGTACTTC. This encodes CSVVAGGDEQYF.

The chain uses TRBV27 and TRBJ2-1, with TRBD2 matching 13 bases. V shed 0 bases, J shed 2 bases, and the junction held 4 bases outside the gene matches. This CDR3 is 18 amino acids long. Germline CDR1 and CDR2: MNHEY and SMNVEV (reference sequence). CDR3 region: CASSLSRTSGRPYNEQFF. The CDR3 DNA is TGTGCCAGCAGTTTATCGAGGACTAGCGGGAGACCCTACAATGAGCAGTTCTTC.